What follows is one T cell receptor beta chain and its context. Thyroid surgery had not been preceded by any treatment in any patient. Original processing methods: Building a distant-metastasis classifier for papillary thyroid cancer drew on CDR3 differences across clinicopathological groups. MiXCR reprocessed the PCR reads for TCRdb. TCRdb, rather than the study authors, made the V and J calls. The table shows 17,000 or so clones, with approximately 25% occurring only once. The source of the sample is a study of metastatic and nonmetastatic thyroid tumors. Across the whole study: Across peripheral blood and tumor or nodule tissue samples taken from malignant and benign thyroid patients, the repertoires were compared with one another.

The germline CDR1 and CDR2 sequences are ENHRY and SYGVKD. The CDR3 totals 14 residues. Unmatched junction bases numbered 3, after V lost 0 bases and J lost 4 bases. Sequencing was performed on adjacent normal tissue. J is TRBJ2-7 and V is TRBV10-3; 7 bases match TRBD1. This receptor was obtained from a female donor with papillary thyroid cancer or a benign thyroid nodule (not recorded which). Some clones in this sample may be carry-over from other donors' samples. Here the CDR3 DNA reads TGTGCCATCAGTGAGTCGAGGGGGCCATACGAGCAGTACTTC. Its protein product is CAISESRGPYEQYF.